This T cell receptor beta chain stems from a study of post-analysis software for immune sequencing data. Study findings and constraints: Diversity measured as normalized Chao1 was significantly lower in multiple sclerosis patients than in controls. Controls had lower frequencies than patients of five or six TRBV segments, which included TRBV5-6, TRBV5-1 and TRBV20-1.

Incorporated into the TCR beta cDNA libraries were unique molecular identifiers, which served to reduce PCR and sequencing biases. Some 540,000 cDNA molecules were obtained from about 0.98 to 11 million T cells. One entry per CDR3 protein results from TCRdb running MiXCR on the PCR reads. The table includes 380,000 or so distinct CDR3 sequences, approximately 33% detected once. Comment on this clonotype: The antigen is not known. Sequence at one end of the junction differs from germline and may be a read error.

The CDR3 length is 15 residues. Germline CDR1 reads LGHDT; CDR2 reads YNNKEL (reference sequence). The chain uses TRBV3-1 and TRBJ2-7, with D tentatively TRBD1 or TRBD2 (5 bases each). The source is a girl between 10 and 17 years old with multiple sclerosis. Material for sequencing was blood. CDR3 DNA: TGTGCCAGCAGTCAAGCTCCGGGACGGAGCTACGAGCAGTACTTC. It codes for CASSQAPGRSYEQYF.